The source of this T cell receptor (beta chain) is a study of T cells after yellow fever vaccination (dated by TCRdb to about 2019). Some background on the complete study: Libraries from fractions with low cell numbers were prepared with the SMART-Seq v4 Ultra Low Input RNA kit. To follow T-cell clones before and after both primary and booster YFV17D yellow fever vaccination, bulk TCR alpha and beta repertoires underwent longitudinal sequencing. The cohort comprised two healthy male donors, one aged 18 to 29 and one aged 30 to 40 years. Blood was collected at multiple timepoints before and after primary and secondary immunization, and bulk PBMC replicates and cell subsets were isolated. Broader findings and caveats from the paper: FACS-sorted repertoires could contain abundant contaminating clonotypes from the bulk population, so computational filtering was required. The secondary T-cell response was weaker than the primary response but faster, peaking on day 5 instead of day 15. After the booster, most clones that had expanded after primary vaccination were detected again (over 95% of CD4 and around nine tenths of CD8), suggesting broad maintenance of memory. Because the study included only a couple of donors, the extent to which the findings can be generalized is limited. A small fraction of clonotypes appeared in both the CD4 and CD8 compartments, likely as a result of convergent recombination.

The sample's treatment or condition label, in plain terms: live attenuated yellow fever vaccine strain. At each blood-draw timepoint, two biological replicates of bulk PBMCs were collected. PBMCs were isolated from peripheral blood using a standard Ficoll-Paque protocol. RNA was extracted with TriZol from bulk PBMCs, CD4 and CD8 fractions, and dextramer-positive and dextramer-negative fractions. From the cysteine through the phenylalanine, the CDR3 covers 13 amino acids. The CDR3 DNA has 39 bases and is translated from base 1. The germline V gene (reference sequence) yields DFQATT for CDR1 and SNEGSKA for CDR2. TCR cDNA was synthesized by 5'RACE template switching, which introduced a universal primer site and unique molecular identifiers. cDNA synthesis was primed from both the TCR alpha and TCR beta constant segments. Libraries were amplified in two PCR steps, with sample barcodes and sequencing adapters added in the second step. Sequencing of libraries was performed on Illumina HiSeq 2500 (2x100 bp) or NovaSeq (2x150 bp). Per the original workflow: MIGEC was used to demultiplex reads and collapse the reads into UMI consensus sequences, and MiXCR was used for V(D)J alignment. Vaccine-responding clonotypes were identified with edgeR using replicate PBMC samples, with FDR below 0.01 and a log2 fold change above 5 up to day 15 being required. Each bulk clonotype received a CD4 or CD8 identity based on whether the sequenced CD4 or CD8 repertoire contained that clonotype at higher abundance. TCRdb reworked the public reads: Q25 trimming with fastp, MiXCR clone assembly, productive beta chains retained. Here each entry gathers all rows of one CDR3 protein and keeps the most common genes and DNA. TCRdb, rather than the study authors, made the V and J calls. For this sample there are just under 600,000 distinct CDR3 sequences; about 14% appear just once. Around 15% of the sample goes to the ten largest clones.

Worth noting for this clonotype: Which antigen it targets is not known. No qualities accompany the bases; no much larger clone lies one base away.

This receptor was obtained from a man aged 25-45 years who received the YFV17D yellow fever vaccine. This material consisted of PBMCs, taken on the day of the yellow fever booster vaccination. The chain uses TRBV20-1 and TRBJ1-2; the D gene is possibly TRBD1, with 5 bases matching. CDR3 reads: CRGTDGEVYGYTF. The nucleotides read TGCAGGGGGACCGACGGTGAGGTCTATGGCTACACCTTC.